This TCR beta chain was recorded in a study of cytomegalovirus exposure and HLA in healthy donors. PCR involved 60 Vbeta and 13 Jbeta primers. Assay: immunoSEQ multiplex PCR; the TCRdb copy retains only in-frame clones and omits some. The repertoire holds about 150,000 clones, with 77% as singletons. V was pared by 6 bases and J by 0 bases, with 9 bases between. Germline V CDR1 and CDR2: SGHAT, FQNNGV. The CDR3 is 14 amino acids. The chain combines TRBV11-2 with TRBJ1-5; D is ambiguous. Sequencing was performed on PBMCs. The sequence derives from a woman aged 25 to 45 in good health and CMV-seropositive. CDR3: CASSYGDSNQPQHF. The CDR3, as DNA: TGTGCCAGCAGTTATGGAGATAGCAATCAGCCCCAGCATTTT.